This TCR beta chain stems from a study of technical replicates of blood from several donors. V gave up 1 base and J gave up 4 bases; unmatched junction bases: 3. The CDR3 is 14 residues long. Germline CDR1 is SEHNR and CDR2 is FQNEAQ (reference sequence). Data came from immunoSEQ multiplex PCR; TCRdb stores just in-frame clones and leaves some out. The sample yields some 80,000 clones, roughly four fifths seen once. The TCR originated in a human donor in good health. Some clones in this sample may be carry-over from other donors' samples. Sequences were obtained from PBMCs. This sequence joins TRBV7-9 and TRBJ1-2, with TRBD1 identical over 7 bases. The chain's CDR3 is CASSLGQGSYGYTF. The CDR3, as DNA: TGTGCCAGCAGCTTAGGACAGGGTAGCTATGGCTACACCTTC. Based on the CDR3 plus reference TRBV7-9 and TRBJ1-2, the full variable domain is DTGVSQNPRHKITKRGQNVTFRCDPISEHNRLYWYRQTLGQGPEFLTYFQNEAQLEKSRLLSDRFSAERPKGSFSTLEIQRTEQGDSAMYLCASSLGQGSYGYTFGSGTRLTVV.